This T cell receptor beta chain was profiled in a study of CD8+CD57+ T cells in acquired aplastic anemia. Whole-study context: DNA recovered from sorted CD4+ and CD8+ cells had a mean of about 3 ug. Whole-study findings and limits: Both patients and controls carried the same twenty-nine CD8+ CDR3 sequences.

The template used for profiling TCR beta VDJ and CDR3 was genomic DNA. TCRdb ran MiXCR on the reads and lists one entry per CDR3 protein. The sample includes roughly 61,000 distinct CDR3 sequences, 50% to 70% of them seen just once. This CDR3 contains 14 residues. The ends lost 4 bases at V and 7 bases at J; junction bases unmatched: 2. Germline values: CDR1 MNHEY, CDR2 SVGAGI. On this clonotype itself: The antigen remains unidentified.

The TCR was taken from a human donor in good health, serving as a control. Sequencing was done on a sample of sorted CD4+, CD8+, or CD8+CD57+ T cells (not recorded which) from PBMCs. The chain has TRBV6-5 and TRBJ1-5; TRBD1 agrees at 12 bases. The CDR3 reads CASSSGTGGQPQHF. DNA of the CDR3: TGTGCCAGCAGTTCCGGGACAGGGGGCCAGCCCCAGCATTTT.